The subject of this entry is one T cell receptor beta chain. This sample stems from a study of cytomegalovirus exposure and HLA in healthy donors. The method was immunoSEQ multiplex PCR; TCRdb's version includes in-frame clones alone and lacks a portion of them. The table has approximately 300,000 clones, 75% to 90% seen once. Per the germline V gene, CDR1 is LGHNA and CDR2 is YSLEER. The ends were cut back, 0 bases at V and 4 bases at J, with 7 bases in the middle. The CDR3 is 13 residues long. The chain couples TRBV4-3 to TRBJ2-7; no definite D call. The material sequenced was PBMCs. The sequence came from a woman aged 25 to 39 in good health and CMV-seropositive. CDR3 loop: CASSQDTPYEQYF. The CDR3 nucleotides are TGCGCCAGCAGCCAAGATACCCCGTACGAGCAGTACTTC.